This TCR beta chain came from a study of cytomegalovirus exposure and HLA in healthy donors. Study overall: Both the roughly 120 validation repertoires and the approximately 700 first-cohort repertoires used the same platform, as reported by a later analysis.

Whole-study results and caveats: It was 150 to 200 TCR beta chains that were listed as cytomegalovirus-associated.

Measured with immunoSEQ multiplex PCR; TCRdb has only the in-frame clones, and not every one. The sample records about 260,000 clones, about nine tenths being singletons. The CDR3 is made up of 13 amino acids. The germline V gene encodes CDR1 LNHDA and CDR2 SQIVND (reference sequence). Trimming cost V 1 base and J 6 bases, with 7 bases left between them. Comment on this clone: What it binds is not known. This CDR3 is also generated by other DNA sequences in the sample.

Separate from the roughly 670-subject first cohort, the approximately 130-subject validation cohort was the one that the donors belonged to. The rearrangement uses TRBV19 and TRBJ2-1; perhaps TRBD1 as D (6 bases). This receptor was identified in a woman aged 25-40 years in good health and CMV-seronegative. Sample: PBMCs. The CDR3 sequence is CASSIGGPNEQFF. In DNA form, the CDR3 reads TGTGCCAGTAGTATAGGGGGGCCCAATGAGCAGTTCTTC.